The subject of this entry is one T cell receptor beta chain. Assay: immunoSEQ multiplex PCR; the TCRdb copy retains only in-frame clones and omits some. The sample holds around 1,300 clones, 45% to 50% seen once. This CDR3 has 14 residues. Germline assignment: CDR1 MNHEY and CDR2 SVGAGI. V lost 6 bases and J lost 4, with 16 bases in between. The data were taken from a study of CD8 T cells in acute hepatitis C reinfection. Study outcomes and limitations: Overrepresentation in the naive pool did not explain the preferential TRBV04 and TRBV06 usage seen in all groups. Regardless of outcome, some twelve public clonotypes appeared, one using V04-02/J02-02.

As to time point: acute HCV infection, within 168 days of estimated infection date. No in vitro expansion preceded sequencing of these hepatitis C virus-specific cells, which were studied ex vivo. Staining for HCV-specific cells used the tetramer carrying NS3 residues 1073-1081. The TCR comes from a woman aged 18-29 years who spontaneously cleared hepatitis C infection. The specimen comprised HCV NS3-1073 tetramer-sorted CD8+ T cells from PBMCs, sampled during acute infection. The chain carries TRBV6-5 and TRBJ2-7; possible D gene TRBD1, 5 bases. CDR3 DNA: TGTGCCAGCAGGACGTACTCTCAGGGATACGAGCAGTACTTC. Encoded protein: CASRTYSQGYEQYF.